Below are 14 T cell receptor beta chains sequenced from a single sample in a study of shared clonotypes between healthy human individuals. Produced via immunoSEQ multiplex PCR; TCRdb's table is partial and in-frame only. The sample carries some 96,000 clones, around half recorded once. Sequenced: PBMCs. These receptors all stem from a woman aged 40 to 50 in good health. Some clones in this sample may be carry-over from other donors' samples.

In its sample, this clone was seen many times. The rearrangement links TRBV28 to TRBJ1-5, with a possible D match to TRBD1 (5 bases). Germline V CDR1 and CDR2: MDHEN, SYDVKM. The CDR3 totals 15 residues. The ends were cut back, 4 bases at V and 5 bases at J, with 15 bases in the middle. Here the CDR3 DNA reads TGTGCCAGCAGTTCCCCCGGGGGAGTCGATCAGCCCCAGCATTTT. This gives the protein CASSSPGGVDQPQHF.

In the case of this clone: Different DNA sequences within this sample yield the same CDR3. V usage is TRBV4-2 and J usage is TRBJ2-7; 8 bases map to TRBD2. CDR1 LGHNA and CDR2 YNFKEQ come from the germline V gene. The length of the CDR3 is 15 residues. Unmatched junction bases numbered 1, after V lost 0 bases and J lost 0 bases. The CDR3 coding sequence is TGTGCCAGCAGCCAAGAGAGCGGGAGCTCCTACGAGCAGTACTTC. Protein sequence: CASSQESGSSYEQYF.

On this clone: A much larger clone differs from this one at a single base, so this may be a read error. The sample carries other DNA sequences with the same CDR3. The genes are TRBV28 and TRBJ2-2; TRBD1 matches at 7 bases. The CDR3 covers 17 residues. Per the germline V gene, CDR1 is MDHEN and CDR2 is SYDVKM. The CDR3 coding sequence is TGTGCCAGCAGTTTCCCGACAGGGATCGGCTACACCGGGGAGCTGTTCTTT. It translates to CASSFPTGIGYTGELFF.

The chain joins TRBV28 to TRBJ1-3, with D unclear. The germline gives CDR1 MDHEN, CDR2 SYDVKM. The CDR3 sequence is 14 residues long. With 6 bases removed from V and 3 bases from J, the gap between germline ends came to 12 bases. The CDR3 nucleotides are TGTGCCAGCAGCCTTCTCGGCGGTGGAAACACCATATATTTT. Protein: CASSLLGGGNTIYF.

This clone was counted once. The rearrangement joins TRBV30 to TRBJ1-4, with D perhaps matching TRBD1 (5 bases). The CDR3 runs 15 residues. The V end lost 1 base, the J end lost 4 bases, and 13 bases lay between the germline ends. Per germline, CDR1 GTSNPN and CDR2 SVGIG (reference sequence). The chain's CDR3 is CAWSAEGSYNEKLFF. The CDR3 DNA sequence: TGTGCCTGGAGTGCCGAGGGGTCCTATAATGAAAAACTGTTTTTT.

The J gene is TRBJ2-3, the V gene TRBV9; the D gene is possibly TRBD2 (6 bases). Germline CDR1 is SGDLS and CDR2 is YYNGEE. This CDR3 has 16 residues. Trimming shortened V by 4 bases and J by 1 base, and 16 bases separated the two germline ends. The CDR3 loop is CASSSDQGLGTDTQYF. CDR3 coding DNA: TGTGCCAGCAGCTCCGATCAGGGACTCGGCACAGATACGCAGTATTTT.

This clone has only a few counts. The CDR3 coding sequence is TGTGCCTGGAGTACGGGGCGCGTGGGTCAGCCCCAGCATTTT. Its translation is CAWSTGRVGQPQHF. The V call is TRBV30, the J call TRBJ1-5; perhaps TRBD1 as D (5 bases). There are 14 residues in the CDR3. From germline, CDR1 is GTSNPN and CDR2 SVGIG (reference sequence). Trimming left V 2 bases short and J 6 bases short, with 14 bases between. Filled out from reference TRBV30 and TRBJ1-5, the complete variable domain reads SQTIHQWPATLVQPVGSPLSLECTVEGTSNPNLYWYRQAAGRGLQLLFYSVGIGQISSEVPQNLSASRPQDRQFILSSKKLLLSDSGFYLCAWSTGRVGQPQHFGDGTRLSIL.

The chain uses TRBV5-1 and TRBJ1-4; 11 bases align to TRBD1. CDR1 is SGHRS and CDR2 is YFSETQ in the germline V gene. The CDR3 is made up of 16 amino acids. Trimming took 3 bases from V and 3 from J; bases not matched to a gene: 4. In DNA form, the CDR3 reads TGCGCCAGCAGCTATGGACAGGGGGCAGCTAATGAAAAACTGTTTTTT. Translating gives CASSYGQGAANEKLFF.

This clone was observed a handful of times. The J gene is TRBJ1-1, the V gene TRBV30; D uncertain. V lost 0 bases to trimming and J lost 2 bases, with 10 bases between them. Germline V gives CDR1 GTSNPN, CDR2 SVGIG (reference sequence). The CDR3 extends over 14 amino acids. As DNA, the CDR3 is TGTGCCTGGAGTGTACTCCCTCCTAACACTGAAGCTTTCTTT. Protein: CAWSVLPPNTEAFF.

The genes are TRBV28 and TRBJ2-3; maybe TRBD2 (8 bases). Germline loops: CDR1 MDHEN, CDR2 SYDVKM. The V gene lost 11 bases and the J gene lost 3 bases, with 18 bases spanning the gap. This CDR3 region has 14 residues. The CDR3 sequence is CAPGGTEITDTQYF. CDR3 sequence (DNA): TGTGCCCCGGGGGGGACAGAGATTACAGATACGCAGTATTTT.

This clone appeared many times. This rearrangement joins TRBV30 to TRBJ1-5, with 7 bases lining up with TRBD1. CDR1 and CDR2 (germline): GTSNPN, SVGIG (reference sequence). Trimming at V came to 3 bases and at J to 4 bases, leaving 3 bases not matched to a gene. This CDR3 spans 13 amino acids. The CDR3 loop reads CAWRQGWNQPQHF. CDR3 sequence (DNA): TGTGCCTGGAGACAGGGGTGGAATCAGCCCCAGCATTTT.

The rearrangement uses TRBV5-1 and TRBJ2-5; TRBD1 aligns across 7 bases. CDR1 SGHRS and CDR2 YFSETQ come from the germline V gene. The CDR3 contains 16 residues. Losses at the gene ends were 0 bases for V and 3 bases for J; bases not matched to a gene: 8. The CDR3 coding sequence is TGCGCCAGCAGCTTGGGCGGACAGGCCCTCGAAGAGACCCAGTACTTC. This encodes CASSLGGQALEETQYF.

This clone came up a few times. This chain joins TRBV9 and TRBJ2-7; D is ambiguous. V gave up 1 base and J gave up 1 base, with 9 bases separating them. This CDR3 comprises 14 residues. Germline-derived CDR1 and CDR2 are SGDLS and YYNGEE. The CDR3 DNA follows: TGTGCCAGCAGCGTAAGTGGCCATTCCTACGAGCAGTACTTC. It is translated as CASSVSGHSYEQYF. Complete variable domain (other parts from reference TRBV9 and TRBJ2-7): DSGVTQTPKHLITATGQRVTLRCSPRSGDLSVYWYQQSLDQGLQFLIQYYNGEERAKGNILERFSAQQFPDLHSELNLSSLELGDSALYFCASSVSGHSYEQYFGPGTRLTVT.

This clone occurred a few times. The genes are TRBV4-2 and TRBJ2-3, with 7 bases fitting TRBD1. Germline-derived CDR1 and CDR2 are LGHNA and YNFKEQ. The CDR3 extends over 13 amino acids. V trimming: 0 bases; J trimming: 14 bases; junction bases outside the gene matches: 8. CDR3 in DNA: TGTGCCAGCAGCCAAGATGGGCAGGGGGTGGTGTATTTT. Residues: CASSQDGQGVVYF.